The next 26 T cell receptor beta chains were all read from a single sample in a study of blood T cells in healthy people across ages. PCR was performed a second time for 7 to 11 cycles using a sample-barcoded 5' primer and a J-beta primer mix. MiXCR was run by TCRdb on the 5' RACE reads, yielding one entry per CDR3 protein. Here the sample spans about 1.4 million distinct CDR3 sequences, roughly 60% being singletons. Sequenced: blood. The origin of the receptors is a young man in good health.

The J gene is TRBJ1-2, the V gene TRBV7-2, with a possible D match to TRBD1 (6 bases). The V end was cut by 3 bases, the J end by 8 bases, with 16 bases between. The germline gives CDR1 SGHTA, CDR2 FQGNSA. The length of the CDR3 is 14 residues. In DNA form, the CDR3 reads TGTGCCAGCAGCTTGTCGAACAGGGAGGGAGGCTACACCTTC. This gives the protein CASSLSNREGGYTF.

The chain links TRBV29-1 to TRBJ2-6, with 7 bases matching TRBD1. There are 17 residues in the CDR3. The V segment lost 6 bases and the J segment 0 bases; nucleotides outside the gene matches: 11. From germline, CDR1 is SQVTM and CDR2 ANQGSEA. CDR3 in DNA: TGCAGCGTAGCCGGGACAGCGATTAGCTCTGGGGCCAACGTCCTGACTTTC. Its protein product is CSVAGTAISSGANVLTF.

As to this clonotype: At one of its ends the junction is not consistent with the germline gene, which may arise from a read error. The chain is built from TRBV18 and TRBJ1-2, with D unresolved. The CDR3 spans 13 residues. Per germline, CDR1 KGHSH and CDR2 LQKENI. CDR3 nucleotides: TGTGCCTGCTCACTCCCATGGATCCATGGCTACACCTTC. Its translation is CACSLPWIHGYTF.

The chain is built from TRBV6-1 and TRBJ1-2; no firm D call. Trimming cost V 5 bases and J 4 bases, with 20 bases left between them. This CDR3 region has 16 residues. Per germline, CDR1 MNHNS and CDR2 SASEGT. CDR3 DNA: TGTGCCAGCAGTACAAATCCCCAGGAGTCCGGCTATGGCTACACCTTC. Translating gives CASSTNPQESGYGYTF.

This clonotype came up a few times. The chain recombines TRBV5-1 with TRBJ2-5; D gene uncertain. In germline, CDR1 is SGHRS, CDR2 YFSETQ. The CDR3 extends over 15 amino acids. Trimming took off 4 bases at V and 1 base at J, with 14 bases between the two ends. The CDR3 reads CASSGTPGPQETQYF. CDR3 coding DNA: TGCGCCAGCAGCGGCACACCGGGTCCCCAAGAGACCCAGTACTTC. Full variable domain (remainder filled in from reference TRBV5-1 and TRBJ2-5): KAGVTQTPRYLIKTRGQQVTLSCSPISGHRSVSWYQQTPGQGLQFLFEYFSETQRNKGNFPGRFSGRQFSNSRSEMNVSTLELGDSALYLCASSGTPGPQETQYFGPGTRLLVL.

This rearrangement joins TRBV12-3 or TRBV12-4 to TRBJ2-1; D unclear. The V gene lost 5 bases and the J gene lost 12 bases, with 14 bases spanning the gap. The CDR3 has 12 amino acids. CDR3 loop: CASSHLYTVQFF. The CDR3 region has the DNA TGTGCCAGCAGTCACCTTTACACCGTGCAGTTCTTC.

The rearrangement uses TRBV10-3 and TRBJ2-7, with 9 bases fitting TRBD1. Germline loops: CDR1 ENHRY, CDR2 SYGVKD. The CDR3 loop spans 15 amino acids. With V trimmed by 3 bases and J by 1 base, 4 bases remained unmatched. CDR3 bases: TGTGCCATCAGTGATCGGGACAGGGCTTCCTACGAGCAGTACTTC. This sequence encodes CAISDRDRASYEQYF.

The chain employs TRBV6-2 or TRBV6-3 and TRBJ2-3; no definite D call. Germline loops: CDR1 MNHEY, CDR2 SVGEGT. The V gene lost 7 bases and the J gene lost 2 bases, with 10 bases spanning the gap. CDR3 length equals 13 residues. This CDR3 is CASTLLFTDTQYF. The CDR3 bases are TGTGCCAGCACTCTCCTCTTCACAGATACGCAGTATTTT.

In DNA, the CDR3 is TGCGCCAGCAGCCAAGACGAGAGCTCCTACGAGCAGTACTTC. Translating it yields CASSQDESSYEQYF. This chain links TRBV4-1 with TRBJ2-7, with D hard to call. Trimming took 0 bases from V and 0 from J, leaving 6 bases between them. Germline V gene data show CDR1 as MGHRA and CDR2 as YSYEKL. The CDR3 is made up of 14 amino acids.

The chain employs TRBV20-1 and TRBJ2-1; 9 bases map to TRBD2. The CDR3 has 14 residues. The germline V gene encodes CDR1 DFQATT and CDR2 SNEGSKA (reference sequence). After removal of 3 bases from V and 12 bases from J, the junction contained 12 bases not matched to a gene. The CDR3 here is CSASLAGTHRGQFF. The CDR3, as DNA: TGCAGTGCTAGCCTAGCGGGGACGCATAGAGGGCAGTTCTTC.

For the CDR3, the DNA is TGCGCCAGCAGCCAAGGCCTCGGGACGGGAGGGTCCAATCAGCCCCAGCATTTT. Amino acids: CASSQGLGTGGSNQPQHF. This chain uses TRBV4-3 with TRBJ1-5; D might be TRBD1 (5 bases). The germline V gene has CDR1 LGHNA and CDR2 YSLEER. The V end lost 1 base, the J end lost 3 bases, and 19 bases lay between the germline ends. The CDR3 extends over 18 amino acids.

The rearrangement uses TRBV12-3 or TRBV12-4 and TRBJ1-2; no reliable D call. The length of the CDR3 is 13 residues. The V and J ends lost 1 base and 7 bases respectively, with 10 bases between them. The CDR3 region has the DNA TGTGCCAGCAGTTTAGGAGGGTCCGGTGGCTACACCTTC. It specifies CASSLGGSGGYTF.

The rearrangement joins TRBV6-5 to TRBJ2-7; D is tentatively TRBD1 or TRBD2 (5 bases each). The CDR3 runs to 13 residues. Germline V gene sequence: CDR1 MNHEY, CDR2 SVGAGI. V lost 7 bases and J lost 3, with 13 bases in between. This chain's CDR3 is CASKSGRNYEQYF. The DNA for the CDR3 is TGTGCCAGCAAATCGGGACGGAACTACGAGCAGTACTTC.

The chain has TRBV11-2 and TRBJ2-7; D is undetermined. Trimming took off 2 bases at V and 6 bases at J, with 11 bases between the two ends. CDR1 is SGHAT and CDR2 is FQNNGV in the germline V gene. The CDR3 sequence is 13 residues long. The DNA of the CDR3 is TGTGCCAGCAGCTTATTACGCCCCAGCGAGCAGTACTTC. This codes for CASSLLRPSEQYF.

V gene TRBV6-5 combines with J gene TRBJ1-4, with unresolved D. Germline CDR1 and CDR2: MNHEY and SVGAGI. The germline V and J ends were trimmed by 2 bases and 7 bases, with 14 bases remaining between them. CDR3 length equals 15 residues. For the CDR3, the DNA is TGTGCCAGCAGTTACGCGAGGGCCCCTCGTGAAAAACTGTTTTTT. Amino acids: CASSYARAPREKLFF.

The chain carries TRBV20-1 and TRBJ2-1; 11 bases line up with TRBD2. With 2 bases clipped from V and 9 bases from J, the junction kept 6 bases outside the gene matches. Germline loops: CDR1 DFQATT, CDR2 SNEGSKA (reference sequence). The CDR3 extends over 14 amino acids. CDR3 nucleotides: TGCAGTGCTAGATGGGGACTAGCGGACTGTGAGCAGTTCTTC. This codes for CSARWGLADCEQFF.

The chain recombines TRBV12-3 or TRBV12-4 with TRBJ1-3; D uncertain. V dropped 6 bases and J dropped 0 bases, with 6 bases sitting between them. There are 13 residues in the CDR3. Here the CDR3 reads CASSQYSGNTIYF. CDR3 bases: TGTGCCAGCAGCCAGTACTCTGGAAACACCATATATTTT.

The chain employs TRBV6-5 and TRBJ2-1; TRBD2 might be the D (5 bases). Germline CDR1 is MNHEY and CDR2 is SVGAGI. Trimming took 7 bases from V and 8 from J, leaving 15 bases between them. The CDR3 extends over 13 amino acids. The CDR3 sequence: CASNDRGRHEQFF. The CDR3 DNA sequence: TGTGCCAGCAACGACCGGGGAAGGCATGAGCAGTTCTTC.

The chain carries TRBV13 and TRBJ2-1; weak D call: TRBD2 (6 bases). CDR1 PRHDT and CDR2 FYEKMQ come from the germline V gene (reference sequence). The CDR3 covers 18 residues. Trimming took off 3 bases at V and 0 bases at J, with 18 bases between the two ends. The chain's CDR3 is CASSFTTTGDSSYNEQFF. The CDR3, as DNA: TGTGCCAGCAGCTTTACTACGACGGGGGATAGCTCCTACAATGAGCAGTTCTTC.

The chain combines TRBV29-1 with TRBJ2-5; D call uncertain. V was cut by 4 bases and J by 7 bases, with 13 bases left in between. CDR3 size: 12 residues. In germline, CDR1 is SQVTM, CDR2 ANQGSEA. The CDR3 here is CSVVTPKGTQYF. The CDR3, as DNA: TGCAGCGTTGTAACACCTAAAGGGACCCAGTACTTC. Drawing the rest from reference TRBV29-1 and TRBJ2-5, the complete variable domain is SAVISQKPSRDICQRGTSLTIQCQVDSQVTMMFWYRQQPGQSLTLIATANQGSEATYESGFVIDKFPISRPNLTFSTLTVSNMSPEDSSIYLCSVVTPKGTQYFGPGTRLLVL.

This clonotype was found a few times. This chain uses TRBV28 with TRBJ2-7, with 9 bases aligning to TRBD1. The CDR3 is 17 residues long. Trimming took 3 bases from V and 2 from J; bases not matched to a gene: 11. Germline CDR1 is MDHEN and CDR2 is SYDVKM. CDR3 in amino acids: CASSFGYNGTGTYEQYF. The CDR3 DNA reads TGTGCCAGCAGTTTCGGCTACAACGGGACAGGGACCTACGAGCAGTACTTC.

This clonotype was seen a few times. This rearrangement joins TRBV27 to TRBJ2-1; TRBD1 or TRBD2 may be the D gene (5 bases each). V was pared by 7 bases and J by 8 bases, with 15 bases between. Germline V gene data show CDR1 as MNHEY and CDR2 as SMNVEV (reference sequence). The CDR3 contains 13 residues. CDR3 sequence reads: CASISSGRDEQFF. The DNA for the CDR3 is TGTGCCAGCATCTCATCGGGGCGGGATGAGCAGTTCTTC.

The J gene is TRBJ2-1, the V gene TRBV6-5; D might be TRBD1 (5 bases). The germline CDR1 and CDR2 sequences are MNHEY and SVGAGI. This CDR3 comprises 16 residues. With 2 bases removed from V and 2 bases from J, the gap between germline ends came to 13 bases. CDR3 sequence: CASSYARQGTYNEQFF. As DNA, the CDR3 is TGTGCCAGCAGTTACGCAAGGCAGGGTACCTACAATGAGCAGTTCTTC.

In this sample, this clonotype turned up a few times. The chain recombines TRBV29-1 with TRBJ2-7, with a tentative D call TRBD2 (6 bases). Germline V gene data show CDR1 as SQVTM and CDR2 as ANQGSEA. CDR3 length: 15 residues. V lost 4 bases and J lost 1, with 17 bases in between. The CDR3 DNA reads TGCAGCGTTGTACCTCTGGCTAGCGAGTCCTACGAGCAGTACTTC. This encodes CSVVPLASESYEQYF.

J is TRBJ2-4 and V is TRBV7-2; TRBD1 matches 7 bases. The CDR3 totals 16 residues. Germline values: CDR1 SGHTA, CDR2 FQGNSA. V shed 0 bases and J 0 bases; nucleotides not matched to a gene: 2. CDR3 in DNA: TGTGCCAGCAGCTTAGCGCAGGGGGTAGCCAAAAACATTCAGTACTTC. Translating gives CASSLAQGVAKNIQYF.

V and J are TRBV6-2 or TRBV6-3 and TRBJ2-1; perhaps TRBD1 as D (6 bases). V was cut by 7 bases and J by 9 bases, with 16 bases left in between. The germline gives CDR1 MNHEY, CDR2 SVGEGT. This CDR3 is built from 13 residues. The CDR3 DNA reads TGTGCCAGCACCCTAACAGGGAGCGGTGAGCAGTTCTTC. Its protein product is CASTLTGSGEQFF.